The 5 T cell receptor beta chains below were found in one sample sequenced in a study of blood T cells in healthy people across ages. With a J-beta primer mix and a sample-barcoded 5' primer, a second PCR ran about 6 to 11 cycles. TCRdb processed the 5' RACE reads anew with MiXCR; each CDR3 protein has one entry. The sample has 750,000 to 850,000 distinct CDR3 sequences, 20% to 25% seen once. Separately, the same data were catalogued under a study of T cells of mothers and their children.

What was sequenced was blood. These receptors all stem from a boy aged 5-17 years in good health.

V gene TRBV11-2 combines with J gene TRBJ1-2, with D perhaps matching TRBD1 (5 bases). The CDR3 totals 15 residues. The V end lost 5 bases, the J end lost 2 bases, and 15 bases lay between the germline ends. Germline V CDR1 and CDR2: SGHAT, FQNNGV. The CDR3 loop is CASSKDSLANYGYTF. For the CDR3, the DNA is TGTGCCAGCAGCAAAGACAGCTTGGCGAACTATGGCTACACCTTC. Using reference TRBV11-2 and TRBJ1-2 for the parts outside the CDR3, the full variable domain is EAGVAQSPRYKIIEKRQSVAFWCNPISGHATLYWYQQILGQGPKLLIQFQNNGVVDDSQLPKDRFSAERLKGVDSTLKIQPAKLEDSAVYLCASSKDSLANYGYTFGSGTRLTVV.

This clonotype came up many times. The genes are TRBV11-1 and TRBJ2-7; 8 positions match TRBD1. The CDR3 runs 16 residues. V shed 5 bases and J 5 bases; nucleotides not matched to a gene: 14. The V gene's germline CDR1 is SGHAT and CDR2 FQDESV (reference sequence). The CDR3 is CASSPRTGWTPDEQYF. The CDR3 DNA sequence: TGTGCCAGCAGCCCCCGGACAGGGTGGACCCCCGACGAGCAGTACTTC.

The sample holds a few counts of this clonotype. The V and J genes are TRBV20-1 and TRBJ1-3; 9 bases line up with TRBD1. Germline CDR1 and CDR2: DFQATT and SNEGSKA (reference sequence). The CDR3 contains 14 residues. V lost 2 bases, J lost 4 bases, and 3 bases stayed unmatched. Here the CDR3 DNA reads TGCAGTGCTAGATACAGGGGGCCAGGAAACACCATATATTTT. Its translation is CSARYRGPGNTIYF.

The chain recombines TRBV25-1 with TRBJ1-4; D remains ambiguous. Germline V gives CDR1 MGHDK, CDR2 SYGVNS. Between the trimmed V and J ends, which lost 6 bases and 5 bases, there was a span of 13 bases. CDR3 length equals 14 residues. DNA for the CDR3: TGTGCCAGCAGCCCCGGGAGGCCAAATGAAAAACTGTTTTTT. This sequence encodes CASSPGRPNEKLFF.

This clonotype came up a few times. The chain links TRBV5-1 to TRBJ1-5; D gene ambiguous. Looked up from germline, CDR1 is SGHRS and CDR2 is YFSETQ. V shed 5 bases and J shed 4 bases, with 16 bases lying between them. The CDR3 has 15 amino acids. This CDR3 is CASRPIGSGNQPQHF. For the CDR3, the DNA is TGCGCCAGCAGACCTATAGGCTCGGGGAATCAGCCCCAGCATTTT.